This T cell receptor (beta chain) was recorded in a study of T-cell reconstitution after alpha-beta-depleted transplantation in children. The CDR3 totals 18 residues. Trimming took 5 bases from V and 6 from J, leaving 28 bases between them. This clonotype was counted many times. Unique molecular identifiers were built into the TCRbeta library. TCRdb redid the calling of the PCR reads with MiXCR, one entry per CDR3 protein. The profile covers fewer than 120,000 distinct CDR3 sequences, with 10% appearing a single time and 8% taken by the ten largest. This receptor was identified in a human donor who donated a stem cell graft to a child with acute lymphoblastic leukemia. This chain links TRBV12-3 or TRBV12-4 with TRBJ1-1; D may be TRBD1 (6 bases). The sequencing used PBMCs from the stem cell graft donor, collected from the stem cell graft. The CDR3 is CASSERPTGTGSGPEAFF. In nucleotides, the CDR3 is TGTGCCAGCAGTGAAAGACCCACAGGGACGGGGTCGGGGCCTGAAGCTTTCTTT.